One and the same sample provided the 22 T cell receptor beta chains below, sequenced in a study of shared clonotypes between healthy human individuals (TCRdb year 2020). Library creation used the immunoSEQ multiplex PCR assay. Drawn from immuneACCESS, this table holds only the in-frame rearrangements with V and J called that TCRdb kept. Clones are partly lost; checked studies trace under half to an unresolved V gene and leave the rest unexplained. The sample yields some 1,400,000 clones; roughly 96% were counted once. The ten biggest clones cover approximately 1% of the sample. Sequenced sample: naive CD4+ T cells sorted from blood. This specimen's cell subset or site label, interpreted: CD45RA+ positively selected. All receptors come from a man in his thirties or forties in good health.

V usage is TRBV5-6 and J usage is TRBJ2-5; D perhaps matches TRBD1 (7 bases). The V end lost 4 bases, the J end lost 8 bases, and 15 bases lay between the germline ends. This CDR3 has 13 amino acids. The germline CDR1 and CDR2 sequences are SGHDT and YYEEEE. CDR3 bases: TGTGCCAGCAGCGGCGGGACAGCGGATACCCAGTACTTC. Its protein product is CASSGGTADTQYF.

This chain links TRBV7-2 with TRBJ2-3, with 7 positions matching TRBD1. Germline trimming cut 1 base from V and 8 bases from J; bases unmatched to any gene: 12. The CDR3 covers 16 residues. Germline V lookup: CDR1 SGHTA, CDR2 FQGNSA. Here the CDR3 DNA reads TGTGCCAGCAGCTTAGAGCTGACAGGGAGAAGGGGTACGCAGTATTTT. Amino acids: CASSLELTGRRGTQYF.

The chain recombines TRBV6-1 with TRBJ2-5; 7 bases map to TRBD2. This CDR3 is built from 14 residues. The germline CDR1 and CDR2 sequences are MNHNS and SASEGT. J lost 4 bases, V lost 4 bases, and 6 bases had no gene match. In nucleotides, the CDR3 is TGTGCCAGCAGTGCGGGACTATATGTAGAGACCCAGTACTTC. Protein: CASSAGLYVETQYF.

The chain recombines TRBV5-6 with TRBJ2-7, with no clear D. Per germline, CDR1 SGHDT and CDR2 YYEEEE. V was trimmed by 2 bases and J by 4 bases, leaving 10 bases between them. The CDR3 totals 13 residues. This chain's CDR3 is CASSFERLYEQYF. The DNA for the CDR3 is TGTGCCAGCAGCTTCGAAAGGTTATACGAGCAGTACTTC.

The V and J genes are TRBV2 and TRBJ1-1; D is unclear. The CDR3 sequence is 13 residues long. Looked up from germline, CDR1 is SNHLY and CDR2 is FYNNEI. Trimming removed 5 bases from V and 0 bases from J, with 7 bases in between. The CDR3 loop is CASSQLMNTEAFF. In nucleotides, the CDR3 is TGTGCCAGCAGTCAGTTAATGAACACTGAAGCTTTCTTT.

The genes are TRBV5-6 and TRBJ2-7; tentative D call: TRBD1 (5 bases). V was clipped by 7 bases and J by 0 bases, with 14 bases between them. Germline CDR1 and CDR2: SGHDT and YYEEEE. The CDR3 is 14 amino acids. As DNA, the CDR3 is TGTGCCAGCCGCGGAACAGGTCGCTCCTACGAGCAGTACTTC. It codes for CASRGTGRSYEQYF.

V usage is TRBV5-1 and J usage is TRBJ2-3, with TRBD2 identical over 7 bases. V lost 3 bases to trimming and J lost 2 bases; unmatched junction nucleotides: 9. CDR1 and CDR2 from the germline V gene are SGHRS and YFSETQ. CDR3 length: 16 residues. The CDR3 DNA reads TGCGCCAGCAGCTCAGGGCCAGCGGGATCCACAGATACGCAGTATTTT. As protein: CASSSGPAGSTDTQYF.

This chain connects TRBV2 to TRBJ1-3; D gene unclear. Germline V CDR1 and CDR2: SNHLY, FYNNEI. V was clipped by 4 bases and J by 2 bases, with 6 bases between them. CDR3 size: 13 residues. The CDR3 spells CASSVSAGNTIYF. DNA for the CDR3: TGTGCCAGCAGTGTTAGCGCTGGAAACACCATATATTTT.

The rearrangement links TRBV10-3 to TRBJ1-5; maybe TRBD1 (5 bases). The CDR3 is 13 residues long. The germline CDR1 and CDR2 sequences are ENHRY and SYGVKD. Deletions cut 8 bases from V and 5 bases from J, with 13 bases between. The CDR3 DNA follows: TGTGCCATCGGATGGGACTTATATCAGCCCCAGCATTTT. It is translated as CAIGWDLYQPQHF.

In DNA form, the CDR3 reads TGTGCCAGCAGGGGAGGACTAGCGGGTACAGATACGCAGTATTTT. Its protein is CASRGGLAGTDTQYF. This chain uses TRBV2 with TRBJ2-3; 11 positions match TRBD2. The J segment lost 3 bases and the V segment lost 6 bases, leaving 5 bases of the junction unmatched. This CDR3 comprises 15 residues. Germline V gene data show CDR1 as SNHLY and CDR2 as FYNNEI. The variable domain in full, completed from reference TRBV2 and TRBJ2-3, reads EPEVTQTPSHQVTQMGQEVILRCVPISNHLYFYWYRQILGQKVEFLVSFYNNEISEKSEIFDDQFSVERPDGSNFTLKIRSTKLEDSAMYFCASRGGLAGTDTQYFGPGTRLTVL.

The chain uses TRBV25-1 and TRBJ2-7, with D tentatively TRBD2 (5 bases). Trimming left V 5 bases short and J 0 bases short, with 8 bases between. The length of the CDR3 is 13 residues. Germline V gene lookup returns CDR1 MGHDK and CDR2 SYGVNS. The CDR3, as DNA: TGTGCCAGCAGTCGCGGGTTCTCCTACGAGCAGTACTTC. It yields the protein CASSRGFSYEQYF.

Of note for this clone: Germline and junction disagree at one end, which may indicate a read error. The chain links TRBV5-4 to TRBJ2-7; 8 bases agree with TRBD1. The CDR3 runs to 13 residues. Germline-derived CDR1 and CDR2 are SGHNT and YYREEE (reference sequence). This CDR3 is CASTLDRDNEQYF. The CDR3 DNA reads TGTGCCAGCACCTTGGACAGGGACAACGAGCAGTACTTC.

About this clone: In the same sample, other DNA sequences code for this CDR3. The CDR3 DNA sequence: TGCGCCAGCAGCTTGCTGGGAGGGAACACTGAAGCTTTCTTT. It encodes CASSLLGGNTEAFF. The genes are TRBV5-1 and TRBJ1-1; the D is unclear. Deletions cut 1 base from V and 1 base from J, with 8 bases between. The germline V gene has CDR1 SGHRS and CDR2 YFSETQ. CDR3 length: 14 residues.

The V and J genes are TRBV5-1 and TRBJ2-7; no clear D gene. Trimming stripped 5 bases from V and 2 bases from J, with 26 bases between. The CDR3 is made up of 18 amino acids. Germline values: CDR1 SGHRS, CDR2 YFSETQ. The CDR3 nucleotides read TGCGCCAGCAGGACGTCCCCATCGTCCATCACGCCTCCCTACGAGCAGTACTTC. It is translated as CASRTSPSSITPPYEQYF.

V is TRBV7-2 and J is TRBJ2-5, with 8 bases matching TRBD2. With V trimmed by 6 bases and J by 7 bases, 7 bases remained unmatched. The CDR3 covers 13 residues. CDR1 and CDR2 (germline): SGHTA, FQGNSA. The CDR3, as DNA: TGTGCCAGCAGAACTAGCGGTTCGGGGACCCAGTACTTC. It specifies CASRTSGSGTQYF.

V is TRBV6-5 and J is TRBJ2-2; 9 bases map to TRBD2. Losses at the gene ends were 1 base for V and 0 bases for J; bases not matched to a gene: 0. Germline V gene sequence: CDR1 MNHEY, CDR2 SVGAGI. The CDR3 spans 16 residues. DNA of the CDR3: TGTGCCAGCAGTTACTTAGCGGGAGCGAACACCGGGGAGCTGTTTTTT. Protein sequence: CASSYLAGANTGELFF.

V gene TRBV27 combines with J gene TRBJ2-7; D tentatively fits TRBD1 or TRBD2 (5 bases each). The length of the CDR3 is 13 residues. V lost 3 bases and J lost 13, with 19 bases in between. In germline, CDR1 is MNHEY, CDR2 SMNVEV (reference sequence). The CDR3 region is CASSFSIRDQEYF. The CDR3 DNA sequence: TGTGCCAGCAGTTTCTCTATCCGGGACCAAGAATACTTC.

The chain uses TRBV6-5 and TRBJ1-3; no definite D call. The CDR3 is made up of 13 amino acids. The V gene lost 2 bases and the J gene lost 4 bases, with 6 bases spanning the gap. The germline CDR1 and CDR2 sequences are MNHEY and SVGAGI. The CDR3 spells CASSYVAGNTIYF. The CDR3 DNA reads TGTGCCAGCAGTTACGTGGCCGGAAACACCATATATTTT.

The chain joins TRBV5-6 to TRBJ2-1, with 8 bases fitting TRBD1. The ends lost 4 bases at V and 9 bases at J; junction bases unmatched: 9. Germline CDR1 SGHDT, CDR2 YYEEEE. CDR3 size: 14 residues. CDR3 residues: CASSRNRGAAEQFF. CDR3 DNA: TGTGCCAGCAGCCGGAACAGGGGGGCGGCTGAGCAGTTCTTC.

The chain employs TRBV2 and TRBJ2-7; possibly TRBD1 for D (6 bases). This CDR3 comprises 14 residues. Germline loops: CDR1 SNHLY, CDR2 FYNNEI. The germline V and J ends were trimmed by 6 bases and 2 bases, with 14 bases remaining between them. The CDR3 DNA sequence: TGTGCCAGCAGACCCCCGGGACAACCCTACGAGCAGTACTTC. Protein product: CASRPPGQPYEQYF. Drawing the rest from reference TRBV2 and TRBJ2-7, the complete variable domain is EPEVTQTPSHQVTQMGQEVILRCVPISNHLYFYWYRQILGQKVEFLVSFYNNEISEKSEIFDDQFSVERPDGSNFTLKIRSTKLEDSAMYFCASRPPGQPYEQYFGPGTRLTVT.

The J gene is TRBJ2-1, the V gene TRBV12-5; D not certain. V dropped 1 base and J dropped 0 bases, with 4 bases sitting between them. Germline CDR1 reads LGHNT; CDR2 reads FRNRAP. The CDR3 extends over 14 amino acids. The CDR3 DNA is TGTGCTAGTGGTTTGGGGAGCTCCTACAATGAGCAGTTCTTC. This encodes CASGLGSSYNEQFF.

The chain links TRBV7-8 to TRBJ1-2; D not resolved. The CDR3 extends over 17 amino acids. From germline, CDR1 is SGHVS and CDR2 FQNEAQ. The V end was cut by 5 bases, the J end by 1 base, with 20 bases between. The CDR3 loop is CASSPHRAGFLNYGYTF. The CDR3 nucleotides read TGTGCCAGCAGCCCCCACCGAGCTGGGTTCCTTAACTATGGCTACACCTTC.